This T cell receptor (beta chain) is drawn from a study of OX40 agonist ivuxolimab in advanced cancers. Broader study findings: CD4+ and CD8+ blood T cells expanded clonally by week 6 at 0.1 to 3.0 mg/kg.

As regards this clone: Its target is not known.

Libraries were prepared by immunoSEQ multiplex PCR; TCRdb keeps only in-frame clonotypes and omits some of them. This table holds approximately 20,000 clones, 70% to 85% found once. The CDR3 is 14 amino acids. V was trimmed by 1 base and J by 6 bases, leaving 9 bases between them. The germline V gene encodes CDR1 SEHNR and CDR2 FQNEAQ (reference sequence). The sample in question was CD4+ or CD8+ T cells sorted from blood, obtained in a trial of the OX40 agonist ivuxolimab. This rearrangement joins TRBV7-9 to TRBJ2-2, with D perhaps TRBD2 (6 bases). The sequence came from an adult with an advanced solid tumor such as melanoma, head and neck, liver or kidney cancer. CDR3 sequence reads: CASSLVGGAGELFF. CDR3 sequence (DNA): TGTGCCAGCAGCTTAGTTGGCGGGGCCGGGGAGCTGTTTTTT.